The 31 T cell receptor beta chains reported below all come from one sample, sequenced in a study of Graves' ophthalmopathy and Graves' hyperthyroidism (dated by TCRdb to 2016 to 2019). Sequencing relied on an Illumina HiSeq 2000. For repertoire sequencing, the TCR beta CDR3 regions were amplified from RNA transcripts. A first-round RT-PCR used HTBI primers with the Qiagen OneStep RT-PCR kit, followed by a second-round multiplex PCR, size selection and purification. TCRdb redid the processing of the public reads, applying fastp at Q25 and MiXCR, and retained in-frame beta chains. Every distinct CDR3 protein forms one entry, paired with its most common genes and DNA. Recorded for this sample are hundreds of thousands of distinct CDR3 sequences; roughly 20% of them occurred a single time. The ten largest clonotypes hold approximately 6.5% of the sample. Sequencing used peripheral blood. These receptors were collected from a woman between 18 and 30 years old with stable Graves' hyperthyroidism. Some clones in this sample may be carry-over from other donors' samples. Donor details come from another sample of the same person, matched by shared clones.

This clonotype has a handful of counts. The gene calls are TRBV3-1 and TRBJ2-2; D ambiguous. V lost 4 bases to trimming and J lost 1 base, with 7 bases between them. Germline V lookup: CDR1 LGHDT, CDR2 YNNKEL (reference sequence). The CDR3 consists of 14 residues. The CDR3 loop reads CASSRRWNTGELFF. In DNA form, the CDR3 reads TGTGCCAGCAGCCGAAGGTGGAACACCGGGGAGCTGTTTTTT.

This chain uses TRBV4-1 with TRBJ1-2; perhaps TRBD1 as D (6 bases). In germline, CDR1 is MGHRA, CDR2 YSYEKL. The V and J ends lost 0 bases and 6 bases respectively, with 14 bases between them. This CDR3 is 15 amino acids long. The CDR3 sequence: CASSQDPTGLNGYTF. Here the CDR3 DNA reads TGCGCCAGCAGCCAAGATCCAACAGGGTTAAATGGCTACACCTTC.

This clonotype showed up many times. The chain is built from TRBV3-1 and TRBJ2-6; weak D call: TRBD1 (7 bases). The V end lost 2 bases, the J end lost 0 bases, and 17 bases lay between the germline ends. The CDR3 is made up of 19 amino acids. Germline loops: CDR1 LGHDT, CDR2 YNNKEL (reference sequence). CDR3 DNA sequence: TGTGCCAGCAGCCAACACACCGCGGGACAGAGCTCTGGGGCCAACGTCCTGACTTTC. It yields the protein CASSQHTAGQSSGANVLTF.

This clonotype appeared many times. The chain recombines TRBV12-3 or TRBV12-4 with TRBJ1-5; D not certain. The CDR3 loop spans 13 amino acids. Trimming removed 5 bases from V and 9 bases from J, with 14 bases in between. The CDR3: CASSLTEVAPQHF. The CDR3 DNA reads TGTGCCAGCAGTCTCACGGAGGTTGCGCCCCAGCATTTT.

The chain combines TRBV10-3 with TRBJ1-1, with a weak D call TRBD1 (5 bases). The V gene lost 1 base and the J gene lost 3 bases, with 9 bases spanning the gap. The length of the CDR3 is 14 residues. The germline CDR1 and CDR2 sequences are ENHRY and SYGVKD. CDR3 residues: CAISEYKGDTEAFF. The CDR3 DNA follows: TGTGCCATCAGTGAGTATAAAGGGGACACTGAAGCTTTCTTT.

This clonotype was detected only a few times. The V gene is TRBV12-3 or TRBV12-4, the J gene TRBJ1-6; a possible D gene is TRBD1 (5 bases). V shed 7 bases and J shed 6 bases, with 19 bases lying between them. The CDR3 contains 16 residues. As DNA, the CDR3 is TGTGCCAGCACCGCGGCAGGGTACGGATCTAATTCACCCCTCCACTTT. Translating gives CASTAAGYGSNSPLHF.

This clonotype was found many times. The rearrangement links TRBV27 to TRBJ1-1, with D perhaps matching TRBD1 (5 bases). This CDR3 contains 14 residues. V was clipped by 8 bases and J by 3 bases, with 16 bases between them. CDR1 and CDR2 (germline): MNHEY, SMNVEV (reference sequence). CDR3 protein: CASGQGSWDTEAFF. The CDR3 coding sequence is TGTGCCAGCGGCCAGGGTTCGTGGGACACTGAAGCTTTCTTT.

In its sample, this clonotype was seen many times. The chain uses TRBV11-2 and TRBJ1-1; TRBD1 is a possible D gene (5 bases). V shed 0 bases and J shed 8 bases, with 7 bases lying between them. CDR3 size: 12 residues. Looked up from germline, CDR1 is SGHAT and CDR2 is FQNNGV. The CDR3 DNA follows: TGTGCCAGCAGCTTAGAAAGGGGCGAAGCTTTCTTT. Translation: CASSLERGEAFF.

Many counts were recorded for this clonotype. The chain couples TRBV27 to TRBJ2-5; 10 bases are a match to TRBD2. Germline-derived CDR1 and CDR2 are MNHEY and SMNVEV (reference sequence). After removal of 7 bases from V and 5 bases from J, the junction contained 10 bases not matched to a gene. The CDR3 sequence is 15 residues long. The CDR3 loop is CASIESGRAGETQYF. The CDR3 DNA is TGTGCCAGCATCGAAAGCGGGAGGGCCGGGGAGACCCAGTACTTC.

The chain combines TRBV6-1 with TRBJ1-1, with D possibly TRBD1 on 6 matching bases. The V gene lost 11 bases and the J gene lost 11 bases, with 24 bases spanning the gap. CDR1 is MNHNS and CDR2 is SASEGT in the germline V gene. This CDR3 is built from 13 residues. For the CDR3, the DNA is TGTGCCGTAACCACAGGGACAATAAGTCAGGCTTTCTTT. This codes for CAVTTGTISQAFF.

This clonotype was seen repeatedly, ten times or more. V usage is TRBV7-9 and J usage is TRBJ2-7; the D gene is possibly TRBD1 (6 bases). The CDR3 loop spans 13 amino acids. Germline CDR1 is SEHNR and CDR2 is FQNEAQ (reference sequence). Trimming stripped 6 bases from V and 3 bases from J, with 12 bases between. CDR3: CASSFGQLYEQYF. Here the CDR3 DNA reads TGTGCCAGCAGTTTCGGACAGCTCTACGAGCAGTACTTC.

The chain has TRBV5-1 and TRBJ2-5; 11 bases are a match to TRBD2. The germline V gene has CDR1 SGHRS and CDR2 YFSETQ. This CDR3 comprises 15 residues. V shed 2 bases and J 6 bases; nucleotides not matched to a gene: 6. The CDR3 sequence: CASSLGLAGGKTQYF. The CDR3 DNA reads TGCGCCAGCAGCTTAGGACTAGCGGGCGGAAAGACCCAGTACTTC.

This clonotype was detected ten times or more. The chain combines TRBV20-1 with TRBJ1-2; a possible D gene is TRBD1 (6 bases). Germline V gives CDR1 DFQATT, CDR2 SNEGSKA (reference sequence). This CDR3 spans 11 amino acids. The V and J ends lost 8 bases and 8 bases respectively, with 15 bases between them. The CDR3 DNA sequence: TGCAGTACAGGGAAAGTAGACGGCTACACCTTC. The encoded protein is CSTGKVDGYTF.

This clonotype was observed at least ten times. The V and J genes are TRBV30 and TRBJ1-5; D uncertain. The germline gives CDR1 GTSNPN, CDR2 SVGIG (reference sequence). V was pared by 0 bases and J by 6 bases, with 6 bases between. The length of the CDR3 is 12 residues. In nucleotides, the CDR3 is TGTGCCTGGAGTGTAAACAGTCAGCCCCAGCATTTT. Amino acid sequence: CAWSVNSQPQHF.

The chain combines TRBV30 with TRBJ1-1; D is perhaps TRBD1 (5 bases). CDR1 is GTSNPN and CDR2 is SVGIG in the germline V gene (reference sequence). V was shortened by 0 bases and J by 1 base, with 12 bases between the two germline ends. The CDR3 is made up of 15 amino acids. Written as DNA, the CDR3 is TGTGCCTGGAGTGTAAGCCTACAGGAGAACACTGAAGCTTTCTTT. It yields the protein CAWSVSLQENTEAFF. The full variable domain, completed using reference TRBV30 and TRBJ1-1, is SQTIHQWPATLVQPVGSPLSLECTVEGTSNPNLYWYRQAAGRGLQLLFYSVGIGQISSEVPQNLSASRPQDRQFILSSKKLLLSDSGFYLCAWSVSLQENTEAFFGQGTRLTVV.

This clonotype was observed at least ten times. The chain has TRBV25-1 and TRBJ1-6; no clear D gene. This CDR3 contains 12 residues. The V end lost 1 base, the J end lost 6 bases, and 1 base lay between the germline ends. CDR1 and CDR2 from the germline V gene are MGHDK and SYGVNS. CDR3 in amino acids: CASSEFNSPLHF. The CDR3 DNA reads as TGTGCCAGCAGTGAATTTAATTCACCCCTCCACTTT.

Many counts were recorded for this clonotype. The rearrangement joins TRBV28 to TRBJ2-7, with a possible D match to TRBD1 (6 bases). This CDR3 is built from 14 residues. V was pared by 9 bases and J by 2 bases, with 17 bases between. Germline assignment: CDR1 MDHEN and CDR2 SYDVKM. The CDR3 DNA reads as TGTGCCAGTTTTGACAGGAGCATAACCTACGAGCAGTACTTC. Its translation: CASFDRSITYEQYF. Full variable domain (rest looked up from reference TRBV28 and TRBJ2-7): DVKVTQSSRYLVKRTGEKVFLECVQDMDHENMFWYRQDPGLGLRLIYFSYDVKMKEKGDIPEGYSVSREKKERFSLILESASTNQTSMYLCASFDRSITYEQYFGPGTRLTVT.

The J gene is TRBJ2-1, the V gene TRBV11-2; D gene unclear. The length of the CDR3 is 15 residues. Trimming took off 1 base at V and 3 bases at J, with 10 bases between the two ends. The germline V gene has CDR1 SGHAT and CDR2 FQNNGV. CDR3 sequence reads: CASSLVAQIYNEQFF. The DNA of the CDR3 is TGTGCCAGCAGCTTAGTCGCCCAGATCTACAATGAGCAGTTCTTC.

This clonotype came up many times. The chain recombines TRBV28 with TRBJ1-2, with D perhaps TRBD1 (5 bases). Germline V gives CDR1 MDHEN, CDR2 SYDVKM. V was pared by 5 bases and J by 2 bases, with 12 bases between. The CDR3 has 14 amino acids. This CDR3 is CASSLGLGNYGYTF. The CDR3, as DNA: TGTGCCAGCAGTCTGGGACTCGGGAACTATGGCTACACCTTC.

The chain links TRBV29-1 to TRBJ1-2; a possible D gene is TRBD1 (5 bases). The germline CDR1 and CDR2 sequences are SQVTM and ANQGSEA. V lost 5 bases and J 8 bases, leaving 21 bases between the germline ends. The CDR3 loop spans 14 amino acids. The CDR3 bases are TGCAGCGTTTGGGGTTTAACGGGGGGTAGGGGCTACACCTTC. Its protein product is CSVWGLTGGRGYTF.

At least ten counts were recorded for this clonotype. V usage is TRBV29-1 and J usage is TRBJ2-7; D uncertain. With 4 bases removed from V and 2 bases from J, the gap between germline ends came to 6 bases. CDR1 and CDR2 (germline): SQVTM, ANQGSEA. The CDR3 length is 11 residues. As DNA, the CDR3 is TGCAGCGTTGTGGGTCCCTACGAGCAGTACTTC. It is translated as CSVVGPYEQYF.

This clonotype came up many times. This chain uses TRBV6-5 with TRBJ2-5; D perhaps matches TRBD1 (6 bases). The V end was cut by 4 bases, the J end by 2 bases, with 11 bases between. This CDR3 is 14 amino acids long. CDR1 is MNHEY, CDR2 SVGAGI, per germline. The chain's CDR3 is CASSSNGQQETQYF. The DNA for the CDR3 is TGTGCCAGCAGTTCCAACGGACAGCAAGAGACCCAGTACTTC.

This clonotype has a count of ten or more. The gene calls are TRBV4-1 and TRBJ2-7; TRBD1 might be the D (5 bases). CDR1 is MGHRA, CDR2 YSYEKL, per germline. The germline V and J ends were trimmed by 1 base and 5 bases, with 15 bases remaining between them. CDR3 length equals 15 residues. CDR3 amino acids: CASSQADPRGDEQYF. For the CDR3, the DNA is TGCGCCAGCAGCCAAGCGGACCCTAGGGGCGACGAGCAGTACTTC.

This clonotype was seen repeatedly, ten times or more. This rearrangement joins TRBV3-1 to TRBJ1-1, with D maybe TRBD1 (5 bases). The length of the CDR3 is 15 residues. V was clipped by 0 bases and J by 2 bases, with 10 bases between them. CDR1 LGHDT and CDR2 YNNKEL come from the germline V gene (reference sequence). The CDR3 region has the DNA TGTGCCAGCAGCCAAGATCTGACAGCAAACACTGAAGCTTTCTTT. It translates to CASSQDLTANTEAFF.

This clonotype was observed many times. The rearrangement uses TRBV20-1 and TRBJ2-7; no definite D call. The germline V gene encodes CDR1 DFQATT and CDR2 SNEGSKA (reference sequence). Trimming took off 3 bases at V and 7 bases at J, with 10 bases between the two ends. The CDR3 consists of 11 residues. The CDR3 nucleotides read TGCAGTGCTAGGGGGTTCGTTGAGCAGTACTTC. This codes for CSARGFVEQYF.

The rearrangement links TRBV5-6 to TRBJ2-7; 8 bases map to TRBD1. Germline V CDR1 and CDR2: SGHDT, YYEEEE. CDR3 length: 14 amino acids. The junction had 7 bases not matched to a gene; V was cut back by 5 bases and J by 3 bases. The CDR3 DNA sequence: TGTGCCAGCAGGCTGGGACAGGAAGTCTACGAGCAGTACTTC. Protein product: CASRLGQEVYEQYF.

The sample holds many counts of this clonotype. The CDR3 DNA sequence: TGCGCCAGCAGCCAAGATTGGGGGGAACCGTACCAAGAGACCCAGTACTTC. This encodes CASSQDWGEPYQETQYF. The rearrangement joins TRBV4-1 to TRBJ2-5; weak D call: TRBD2 (6 bases). CDR1 and CDR2 (germline): MGHRA, YSYEKL. Trimming took 0 bases from V and 0 from J, leaving 14 bases between them. This CDR3 comprises 17 residues.

The chain joins TRBV15 to TRBJ2-5; 7 bases are a match to TRBD2. V was clipped by 3 bases and J by 5 bases; unmatched bases: 3. The CDR3 is 13 residues long. Germline CDR1 LNHNV, CDR2 YYDKDF (reference sequence). The CDR3 is CATSSVGGETQYF. CDR3 DNA sequence: TGTGCCACCAGCAGTGTGGGAGGGGAGACCCAGTACTTC.

This clonotype was observed a few times. The genes are TRBV20-1 and TRBJ2-7, with 8 nucleotides matching TRBD1. The CDR3 has 16 amino acids. With V trimmed by 2 bases and J by 0 bases, 9 bases remained unmatched. Per the germline V gene, CDR1 is DFQATT and CDR2 is SNEGSKA (reference sequence). The CDR3 nucleotides are TGCAGTGCTAGACCCTTCAGGGACAGGAGCTCCTACGAGCAGTACTTC. Its protein product is CSARPFRDRSSYEQYF.

This chain uses TRBV9 with TRBJ2-7, with D maybe TRBD2 (5 bases). CDR1 and CDR2 from the germline V gene are SGDLS and YYNGEE. This CDR3 contains 14 residues. Between the trimmed V and J ends, which lost 3 bases and 0 bases, there was a span of 10 bases. CDR3 protein: CASSASGTSYEQYF. CDR3 sequence (DNA): TGTGCCAGCAGCGCCAGCGGAACCTCCTACGAGCAGTACTTC.

The rearrangement joins TRBV27 to TRBJ2-5; 8 bases align to TRBD1. This CDR3 has 14 residues. CDR1 and CDR2 from the germline V gene are MNHEY and SMNVEV (reference sequence). The ends lost 5 bases at V and 3 bases at J; junction bases unmatched: 5. CDR3 in DNA: TGTGCCAGCAGTCCCCAGGGACAGGAAGAGACCCAGTACTTC. Translated: CASSPQGQEETQYF.